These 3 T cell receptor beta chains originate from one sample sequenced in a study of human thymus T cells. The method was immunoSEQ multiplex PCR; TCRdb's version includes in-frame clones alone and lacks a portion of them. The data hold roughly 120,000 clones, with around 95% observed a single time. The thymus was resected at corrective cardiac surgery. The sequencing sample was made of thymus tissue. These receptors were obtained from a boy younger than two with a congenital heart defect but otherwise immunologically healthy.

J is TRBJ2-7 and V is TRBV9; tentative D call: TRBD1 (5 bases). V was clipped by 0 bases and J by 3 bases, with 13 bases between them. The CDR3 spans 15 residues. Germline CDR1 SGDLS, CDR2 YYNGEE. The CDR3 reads CASSVEHGQGYEQYF. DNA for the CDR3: TGTGCCAGCAGCGTAGAACACGGCCAGGGCTACGAGCAGTACTTC. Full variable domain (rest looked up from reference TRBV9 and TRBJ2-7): DSGVTQTPKHLITATGQRVTLRCSPRSGDLSVYWYQQSLDQGLQFLIQYYNGEERAKGNILERFSAQQFPDLHSELNLSSLELGDSALYFCASSVEHGQGYEQYFGPGTRLTVT.

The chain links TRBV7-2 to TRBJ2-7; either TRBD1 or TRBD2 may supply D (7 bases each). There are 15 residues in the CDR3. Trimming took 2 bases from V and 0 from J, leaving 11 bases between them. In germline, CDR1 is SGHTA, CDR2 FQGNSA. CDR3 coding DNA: TGTGCCAGCAGCTTAAGCGGGACAGCCTCCTACGAGCAGTACTTC. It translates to CASSLSGTASYEQYF.

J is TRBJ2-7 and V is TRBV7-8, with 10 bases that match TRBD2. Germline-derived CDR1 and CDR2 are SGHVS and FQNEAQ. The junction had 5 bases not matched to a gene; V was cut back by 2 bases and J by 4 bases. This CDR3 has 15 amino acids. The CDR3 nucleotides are TGTGCCAGCAGCTTATGGCTAGCGGGGGAGTACGAGCAGTACTTC. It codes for CASSLWLAGEYEQYF.